This T cell receptor beta chain was sequenced for a study of cytomegalovirus exposure and HLA in healthy donors. PCR was performed using 60 Vbeta and 13 Jbeta primers. TCRdb's table, derived via immunoSEQ multiplex PCR, lists solely in-frame clones and lacks some. The sample has tens of thousands of clones, about 84% seen once. The sequence was obtained from a male donor in good health and CMV-seronegative. Sequencing input: PBMCs.

The CDR3 loop reads CASQTLTSGFQETQYF. The CDR3 DNA follows: TGTGCCTCCCAAACCCTGACTAGCGGGTTTCAAGAGACCCAGTACTTC. J is TRBJ2-5 and V is TRBV30; TRBD2 matches 10 bases. This CDR3 region has 16 residues. Germline CDR1 reads GTSNPN; CDR2 reads SVGIG (reference sequence). V trimming: 7 bases; J trimming: 2 bases; junction bases outside the gene matches: 13. Full variable domain (remainder filled in from reference TRBV30 and TRBJ2-5): SQTIHQWPATLVQPVGSPLSLECTVEGTSNPNLYWYRQAAGRGLQLLFYSVGIGQISSEVPQNLSASRPQDRQFILSSKKLLLSDSGFYLCASQTLTSGFQETQYFGPGTRLLVL.